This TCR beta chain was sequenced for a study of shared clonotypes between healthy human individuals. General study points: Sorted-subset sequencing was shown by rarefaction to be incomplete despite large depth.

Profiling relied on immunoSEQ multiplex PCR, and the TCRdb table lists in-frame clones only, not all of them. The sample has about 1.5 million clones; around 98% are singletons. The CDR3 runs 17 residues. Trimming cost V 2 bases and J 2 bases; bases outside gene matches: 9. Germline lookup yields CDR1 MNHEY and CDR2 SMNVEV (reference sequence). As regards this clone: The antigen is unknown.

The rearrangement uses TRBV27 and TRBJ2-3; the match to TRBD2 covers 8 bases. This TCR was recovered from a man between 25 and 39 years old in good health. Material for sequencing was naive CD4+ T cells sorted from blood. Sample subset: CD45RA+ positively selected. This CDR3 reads CASSLKSGSTTTDTQYF. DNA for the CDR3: TGTGCCAGCAGTTTAAAAAGCGGGAGTACGACCACAGATACGCAGTATTTT.